One sample yielded the 21 T cell receptor beta chains listed below, sequenced in a study of T cells after posttransplantation cyclophosphamide. Here immunoSEQ multiplex PCR was the method, and the copy in TCRdb shows in-frame clones only, minus some. In total the sample includes tens of thousands of clones, none of them seen once. Material for sequencing was PBMCs. The receptors come from a woman between 50 and 59 years old in good health and a related stem cell transplant donor.

This clone has ten or more counts. The V call is TRBV5-5, the J call TRBJ1-4; 7 nucleotides align to TRBD1. This CDR3 spans 17 amino acids. CDR1 and CDR2 (germline): SGHKS, YYEKEE (reference sequence). Losses at the gene ends were 2 bases for V and 8 bases for J; bases not matched to a gene: 15. The CDR3 nucleotides read TGTGCCAGCAGCTTCTCACCGGTGGACAGGTTTGAAGAAAAACTGTTTTTT. Translation gives CASSFSPVDRFEEKLFF. The full variable domain, rest sourced from reference TRBV5-5 and TRBJ1-4, is DAGVTQSPTHLIKTRGQQVTLRCSPISGHKSVSWYQQVLGQGPQFIFQYYEKEERGRGNFPDRFSARQFPNYSSELNVNALLLGDSALYLCASSFSPVDRFEEKLFFGSGTQLSVL.

This clone was counted at least ten times. The V gene is TRBV10-3, the J gene TRBJ1-5; the D gene is possibly TRBD1 (5 bases). Looked up from germline, CDR1 is ENHRY and CDR2 is SYGVKD. The germline V and J ends were trimmed by 3 bases and 1 base, with 7 bases remaining between them. CDR3 length: 14 residues. CDR3 sequence reads: CAISESGSNQPQHF. CDR3 DNA sequence: TGTGCCATCAGTGAATCAGGGAGCAATCAGCCCCAGCATTTT.

This clone was counted ten times or more. DNA of the CDR3: TGTGCCAGCTCACCCTACAGGGGGCCCACTGAAGCTTTCTTT. Translation gives CASSPYRGPTEAFF. J is TRBJ1-1 and V is TRBV18, with TRBD1 identical over 9 bases. J was trimmed by 4 bases and V by 3 bases; bases with no gene match: 3. There are 14 residues in the CDR3. Germline V CDR1 and CDR2: KGHSH, LQKENI.

This clone was detected many times. The chain links TRBV7-8 to TRBJ2-7; D may be TRBD1 (7 bases). Germline V gene data show CDR1 as SGHVS and CDR2 as FQNEAQ. Trimming removed 2 bases at V and 4 bases at J, with 18 bases between. The CDR3 has 16 residues. The DNA for the CDR3 is TGTGCCAGCAGCTTAAGGGACCAGGGGGGAGGTTACGAGCAGTACTTC. Protein product: CASSLRDQGGGYEQYF.

This clone was seen at least ten times. The V gene is TRBV11-2, the J gene TRBJ1-1, with D possibly TRBD1 on 6 matching bases. The CDR3 has 15 residues. Germline values: CDR1 SGHAT, CDR2 FQNNGV. Trimming removed 2 bases at V and 11 bases at J, with 21 bases between. The CDR3 DNA reads as TGTGCCAGCAGCTTAACGGACAGCGGCCCTTCTGGGGCTTTCTTT. Amino acids: CASSLTDSGPSGAFF.

This clone was counted ten times or more. J is TRBJ1-2 and V is TRBV9; TRBD1 is a possible D gene (6 bases). Trimming took off 7 bases at V and 4 bases at J, with 8 bases between the two ends. This CDR3 contains 11 residues. Germline CDR1 reads SGDLS; CDR2 reads YYNGEE. The CDR3 loop is CASEGVYGYTF. CDR3 DNA: TGTGCCAGCGAGGGGGTCTATGGCTACACCTTC.

There are many counts of this clone. J is TRBJ1-2 and V is TRBV10-3; 9 nucleotides agree with TRBD1. The CDR3 is 14 residues long. After removal of 5 bases from V and 4 bases from J, the junction contained 5 bases not matched to a gene. Germline loops: CDR1 ENHRY, CDR2 SYGVKD. CDR3: CAISFSDRGYGYTF. The DNA of the CDR3 is TGTGCCATCAGTTTTTCGGACAGGGGCTATGGCTACACCTTC.

This clone was recorded at least ten times. The V gene is TRBV2, the J gene TRBJ2-7; possible D gene TRBD2, 7 bases. The V gene's germline CDR1 is SNHLY and CDR2 FYNNEI. The length of the CDR3 is 16 residues. V lost 1 base and J lost 1, with 14 bases in between. The CDR3 reads CASSEGGGLASYEQYF. CDR3 nucleotides: TGTGCCAGCAGTGAAGGCGGGGGCCTTGCTTCCTACGAGCAGTACTTC.

The table lists this clone with many counts. This chain uses TRBV5-4 with TRBJ2-7, with 13 bases fitting TRBD2. J lost 4 bases, V lost 3 bases, and 4 bases had no gene match. This CDR3 contains 15 residues. The germline gives CDR1 SGHNT, CDR2 YYREEE (reference sequence). The CDR3 DNA reads TGTGCCAGCAGCTCCGGGACTAGCGGGGTTTACGAGCAGTACTTC. This codes for CASSSGTSGVYEQYF.

This clone was counted between two and nine times. The chain combines TRBV7-2 with TRBJ1-1, with D hard to call. The CDR3 loop spans 14 amino acids. Germline V CDR1 and CDR2: SGHTA, FQGNSA. V was shortened by 0 bases and J by 6 bases, with 11 bases between the two germline ends. The CDR3 nucleotides are TGTGCCAGCAGCTTAGCGCGGAGCGTCTCTGAAGCTTTCTTT. It is translated as CASSLARSVSEAFF.

This clone was seen many times. This chain joins TRBV5-5 and TRBJ1-4; TRBD1 agrees at 8 bases. The V segment lost 4 bases and the J segment 8 bases; nucleotides outside the gene matches: 7. The CDR3 spans 14 residues. CDR1 SGHKS and CDR2 YYEKEE come from the germline V gene (reference sequence). DNA for the CDR3: TGTGCCAGCAGCCAGCAGGGGGCGCGCGAAAAACTGTTTTTT. Protein product: CASSQQGAREKLFF.

This clone was recorded many times. This chain connects TRBV4-2 to TRBJ2-2, with 11 bases fitting TRBD2. The germline CDR1 and CDR2 sequences are LGHNA and YNFKEQ. The CDR3 is 16 amino acids. V lost 2 bases, J lost 7 bases, and 6 bases stayed unmatched. The CDR3 DNA reads as TGTGCCAGCAGCCAATTAGCGGGGGGGCGGGACGGGGAGCTGTTTTTT. Amino acids: CASSQLAGGRDGELFF.

This clone came up many times. J is TRBJ1-5 and V is TRBV7-2; TRBD1 agrees at 9 bases. This CDR3 is 13 amino acids long. J was trimmed by 10 bases and V by 3 bases; bases with no gene match: 4. From germline, CDR1 is SGHTA and CDR2 FQGNSA. CDR3 coding DNA: TGTGCCAGCAGCTTGGGACAGGGCGAACCCCAGCATTTT. Protein product: CASSLGQGEPQHF. The complete variable domain, with remaining parts taken from reference TRBV7-2 and TRBJ1-5, reads GAGVSQSPSNKVTEKGKDVELRCDPISGHTALYWYRQSLGQGLEFLIYFQGNSAPDKSGLPSDRFSAERTGGSVSTLTIQRTQQEDSAVYLCASSLGQGEPQHFGDGTRLSIL.

This clone occurred many times. The V call is TRBV4-1, the J call TRBJ1-1; 9 bases line up with TRBD1. V trimming: 4 bases; J trimming: 0 bases; junction bases outside the gene matches: 3. Germline V lookup: CDR1 MGHRA, CDR2 YSYEKL. The CDR3 runs 15 residues. The CDR3 is CASSPGQGMNTEAFF. The CDR3 coding sequence is TGCGCCAGCAGCCCAGGACAGGGGATGAACACTGAAGCTTTCTTT.

This clone was picked up many times. The chain uses TRBV19 and TRBJ1-6; possibly TRBD1 for D (5 bases). Germline V gene sequence: CDR1 LNHDA, CDR2 SQIVND (reference sequence). CDR3 size: 16 residues. Trimming cost V 7 bases and J 13 bases, with 26 bases left between them. CDR3 sequence (DNA): TGTGCCAGTAAATCGCAGGGCCTCCCTGATACTTTGCCCCTCCACTTT. Protein sequence: CASKSQGLPDTLPLHF.

In this sample, this clone turned up many times. This chain connects TRBV7-2 to TRBJ2-3; the match to TRBD2 covers 9 bases. After removal of 5 bases from V and 5 bases from J, the junction contained 11 bases not matched to a gene. The CDR3 is made up of 16 amino acids. CDR1 SGHTA and CDR2 FQGNSA come from the germline V gene. CDR3 region: CASSQNRAGGKDTQYF. The DNA for the CDR3 is TGTGCCAGCAGCCAGAACAGAGCGGGGGGAAAAGATACGCAGTATTTT.

This clone was found many times. This sequence joins TRBV11-2 and TRBJ1-6; D gene uncertain. There are 17 residues in the CDR3. Trimming took 5 bases from V and 4 from J, leaving 18 bases between them. Per germline, CDR1 SGHAT and CDR2 FQNNGV. The CDR3 DNA reads as TGTGCCAGCAGCGCCAAGATCGGGGTCGGGTATAATTCACCCCTCCACTTT. Translating gives CASSAKIGVGYNSPLHF.

This clone was recorded at least ten times. This chain uses TRBV19 with TRBJ2-2, with 11 bases aligning to TRBD2. From germline, CDR1 is LNHDA and CDR2 SQIVND (reference sequence). V shed 2 bases, J shed 4 bases, and the junction held 15 bases outside the gene matches. This CDR3 is built from 20 residues. This CDR3 is CASSIRLKTSGAVITGELFF. The CDR3 DNA is TGTGCCAGTAGTATACGCCTTAAGACTAGCGGGGCGGTTATCACCGGGGAGCTGTTTTTT.

This clone was counted between two and nine times. The chain uses TRBV28 and TRBJ1-3; possible D gene TRBD1, 6 bases. Trimming left V 1 base short and J 3 bases short, with 10 bases between. The CDR3 covers 15 residues. CDR1 MDHEN and CDR2 SYDVKM come from the germline V gene. CDR3: CASSLSGGGGNTIYF. For the CDR3, the DNA is TGTGCCAGCAGTTTATCTGGGGGCGGTGGAAACACCATATATTTT.

The chain uses TRBV6-1 and TRBJ1-6; 7 bases align to TRBD1. V lost 5 bases and J lost 9; bases outside the gene matches: 10. CDR3 length equals 15 residues. Germline CDR1 MNHNS, CDR2 SASEGT. The CDR3 region is CASSPRQGNRSPLHF. For the CDR3, the DNA is TGTGCCAGCAGTCCTCGACAGGGAAATCGTTCACCCCTCCACTTT.

This clone was counted many times. At the DNA level, this CDR3 is encoded by other sequences in the same sample as well. The CDR3 loop is CASSLVGQGWDGYTF. DNA for the CDR3: TGTGCCAGCAGCTTAGTGGGACAGGGGTGGGATGGCTACACCTTC. The rearrangement links TRBV7-2 to TRBJ1-2, with 10 bases aligning to TRBD1. The germline gives CDR1 SGHTA, CDR2 FQGNSA. CDR3 size: 15 residues. After removal of 1 base from V and 6 bases from J, the junction contained 5 bases not matched to a gene. The variable domain in full, with the rest retrieved from reference TRBV7-2 and TRBJ1-2, is GAGVSQSPSNKVTEKGKDVELRCDPISGHTALYWYRQSLGQGLEFLIYFQGNSAPDKSGLPSDRFSAERTGGSVSTLTIQRTQQEDSAVYLCASSLVGQGWDGYTFGSGTRLTVV.